This T cell receptor beta chain was recorded in a study of control samples from healthy donors and cancer patients (TCRdb year 2020). The protocol used for the library was the immunoSEQ multiplex PCR assay. In TCRdb, the immuneACCESS table is reduced to in-frame sequences with V and J assigned. These tables do not hold every clone; where another copy was compared, an unresolved V gene accounts for under half, and the others remain unexplained. In all, the sample holds about 26,000 clones, and 82% of those were seen once. The ten largest clones capture 23% of the sample. Spanning cysteine to phenylalanine, the CDR3 consists of 13 amino acids. The sequence is cut down to CDR3 DNA, 39 bases in frame from base 1. CDR1 SGHTA and CDR2 FQGNSA were looked up in the germline V gene. Relative to germline, V is 3 bases shorter and J is 5 bases shorter, with 10 bases between their ends. Concerning this clone itself: Which antigen it targets is not known. Per-base quality was not reported, and no clone a single base away is much larger than it.

The sample consisted of PBMCs. This chain is built from TRBV7-2 and TRBJ1-1, with the D gene call left open. This receptor was taken from a man aged 55 to 69 with colorectal cancer. The DNA sequence reads TGTGCCAGCAGCTTTAACCGAGAAACTGAAGCTTTCTTT. This yields the protein CASSFNRETEAFF.